Listed below are T cell receptor beta chains from one sample, sequenced in a study of shared clonotypes between healthy human individuals. Repertoires were generated with immunoSEQ multiplex PCR, while TCRdb's copy carries only in-frame clones and drops some. The data contain around 700,000 clones, around 67% of them seen just once; the ten biggest clones take up under 2%. The sequenced sample was memory CD4+ T cells sorted from blood. Receptors were obtained from a woman aged 25 to 39 in good health. Both conserved end residues are part of each CDR3. A D gene is named only where the DNA matches it firmly. Clone size is given for some rows only: seen once, a few or many times, or a class if the clone is expanded.

>TRBJ1-4|TRBV6-5|TRBD1|-
TGTGCCAGCAGGCGGGGACAGGGCTATGAAAAACTGTTTTTT
CASRRGQGYEKLFF
>TRBJ1-2|TRBV19|TRBD1|-
TGTGCCAGTAGTATTCCGGGACAGATTAACTATGGCTACACCTTC
CASSIPGQINYGYTF
>TRBJ2-4|TRBV10-1|TRBD2|many
TGCGCCAGCAGTGAGATAAAAGGCCAGCGGGAGACGGGCAAAAACATTCAGTACTTC
CASSEIKGQRETGKNIQYF
>TRBJ1-4|TRBV4-1|-|-
TGCGCCAGCAGCCAAGAGGTCCCAGTTGCAACTAATGAAAAACTGTTTTTT
CASSQEVPVATNEKLFF
>TRBJ2-3|TRBV14|TRBD2|-
TGTGCCAGCAGCGCCCCGGGACTAGCGGGAGATACGCAGTATTTT
CASSAPGLAGDTQYF
>TRBJ1-2|TRBV28|-|-
TGTGCCAGCAAGCAGAGCACCTATGGCTACACCTTC
CASKQSTYGYTF
>TRBJ2-2|TRBV7-6|-|-
TGTGCCAGCAGCTTTCAGATTACCGGGGAGCTGTTTTTT
CASSFQITGELFF
>TRBJ1-1|TRBV5-4|TRBD1|-
TGTGCCAGCAGCGGTGGGGACAGGGGGAACACTGAAGCTTTCTTT
CASSGGDRGNTEAFF
>TRBJ2-7|TRBV5-1|-|-
TGCGCCAGCAGCTTAGAAGGGACCTACGAGCAGTACTTC
CASSLEGTYEQYF
>TRBJ2-1|TRBV27|TRBD1|-
TGTGCCAGCAGTTTTTACAGGGGCAGCTCCTACAATGAGCAGTTCTTC
CASSFYRGSSYNEQFF
>TRBJ2-1|TRBV27|TRBD2|-
TGTGCCAGCAGTTTATCTCGGACTAGCGTTAGTGAGCAGTTCTTC
CASSLSRTSVSEQFF
>TRBJ2-3|TRBV7-2|TRBD2|once
TGTGCCAGCAGCTTGGGACTATCAGATACGCAGTATTTT
CASSLGLSDTQYF
>TRBJ1-2|TRBV29-1|TRBD1|-
TGCAGCGCCACCCCGACAGGGGGCTGGGGAGGCTACACCTTC
CSATPTGGWGGYTF
>TRBJ2-6|TRBV19|-|-
TGTGCCAGTATCAGGGGCTCTCTGGTCTCTGGGGCCAACGTCCTGACTTTC
CASIRGSLVSGANVLTF
>TRBJ1-1|TRBV28|-|-
TGTGCCAGCAGTTTATTTAATGTGGTTAGAGTCCACACTGAAGCTTTCTTT
CASSLFNVVRVHTEAFF
>TRBJ2-5|TRBV18|-|few
TGTGCCAGCTCACCCTCGGGGAGTGGAGAGACCCAGTACTTC
CASSPSGSGETQYF
>TRBJ2-4|TRBV7-2|-|-
TGTGCCAGCAGCTTAGCGTTCCCGGACATTCAGTACTTC
CASSLAFPDIQYF
>TRBJ1-5|TRBV19|TRBD1|-
TGTGCCAGTAGTGCGACGGGACAGGGGAACAATCAGCCCCAGCATTTT
CASSATGQGNNQPQHF
>TRBJ1-1|TRBV6-4|-|-
TGTGCCAGCAGTTATCGACAGAGCAGCGTTGAAGCTTTCTTT
CASSYRQSSVEAFF
>TRBJ1-2|TRBV6-5|TRBD1|-
TGTGCCAGCAGTTACTCCGCAGGGGGCCTTTATGGCTACACCTTC
CASSYSAGGLYGYTF
>TRBJ2-1|TRBV4-1|-|many
TGCGCCAGCAGCCAAGCAGGGGAGCAGTTCTTC
CASSQAGEQFF
>TRBJ2-1|TRBV5-1|TRBD2|-
TGCGCCAGCAGCTCCTCGAGTGGACTAGCGGGAGAAAATGAGCAGTTCTTC
CASSSSSGLAGENEQFF
>TRBJ1-2|TRBV6-1|-|-
TGTGCCAGCAGTGTGAGGGGGGTCGACTATGGCTACACCTTC
CASSVRGVDYGYTF
>TRBJ2-7|TRBV18|TRBD2|-
TGTGCCAGCTTCCCTTCGGGAGGGTCCTCTCACGAGCAGTACTTC
CASFPSGGSSHEQYF
>TRBJ1-1|TRBV5-6|TRBD1|-
TGTGCCAGCAGCTCCGCAGGGGGGGCGGGAGCTTTCTTT
CASSSAGGAGAFF
>TRBJ2-1|TRBV7-2|TRBD2|-
TGTGCCAGCAGCTTAGATTGGCTAGCGGGAGTTCGGGAGCAGTTCTTC
CASSLDWLAGVREQFF
>TRBJ1-1|TRBV5-1|-|-
TGCGCCAGCAGCTTGGTAGGGTTCACTGAAGCTTTCTTT
CASSLVGFTEAFF
>TRBJ2-6|TRBV6-5|-|-
TGTGCCAGCAGTGGCCGCGATGCCGGGGCCAACGTCCTGACTTTC
CASSGRDAGANVLTF
>TRBJ2-5|TRBV28|-|-
TGTGCCAGCAGTCCCACTTGGCAGGGGAGAGAGACCCAGTACTTC
CASSPTWQGRETQYF
>TRBJ2-2|TRBV6-5|TRBD1|-
TGTGCCAGCAGTTACCTACAGGGGATGAACACCGGGGAGCTGTTTTTT
CASSYLQGMNTGELFF
>TRBJ1-4|TRBV28|TRBD1|-
TGTGCCAGCAGTCATGGACGGGACAGGAGGGAAAAACTGTTTTTT
CASSHGRDRREKLFF
>TRBJ2-1|TRBV19|-|-
TGTGCCAGTAGTACTACCGGGACAAGGTACAATGAGCAGTTCTTC
CASSTTGTRYNEQFF
>TRBJ1-5|TRBV28|TRBD1|many
TGTGCCAGCAGTTCAAAACGGGACAGGGTTGGCAATCAGCCCCAGCATTTT
CASSSKRDRVGNQPQHF
>TRBJ2-7|TRBV2|-|-
TGTGCCAGCAGAGATCAGGGGATCGAGCAGTACTTC
CASRDQGIEQYF
>TRBJ2-3|TRBV5-8|-|-
TGTGCCAGCAGCTTGGGTTGGACCGTAGGCACAGATACGCAGTATTTT
CASSLGWTVGTDTQYF
>TRBJ2-7|TRBV5-1|TRBD1|-
TGCGCCAGCAGCCCCTACCGACAGGGCACCTACGAGCAGTACTTC
CASSPYRQGTYEQYF
>TRBJ2-3|TRBV11-3|-|-
TGTGCCAGCAGCTATACTCCGGTCACAGATACGCAGTATTTT
CASSYTPVTDTQYF
>TRBJ2-4|TRBV28|-|once
TGTGCCACCCTATTCCGCGGGATTCAGTACTTC
CATLFRGIQYF
>TRBJ1-1|TRBV28|TRBD1|few
TGTGCCAGCAGGGATAGGGGCCAGGGGGCTTCTGAAGCTTTCTTT
CASRDRGQGASEAFF
>TRBJ1-3|TRBV13|-|-
TGTGCCAGCAGCCGAACAGGGTCCGGAAACACCATATATTTT
CASSRTGSGNTIYF
>TRBJ1-5|TRBV28|TRBD1|once
TGTGCCAGCAGTCTCATCCGGGACAGGGGGCTTTATAGCAATCAGCCCCAGCATTTT
CASSLIRDRGLYSNQPQHF
>TRBJ2-7|TRBV5-4|TRBD2|-
TGTGCCAGCAGCTTGGCCGGAGCGGGAGCGGGCGAGCAGTACTTC
CASSLAGAGAGEQYF
>TRBJ1-5|TRBV6-1|-|few
TGTGCCAGCACGCCAGGTCGCAATCAGCCCCAGCATTTT
CASTPGRNQPQHF
>TRBJ2-3|TRBV5-1|-|-
TGCGCCAGCAGCTTCCCAGTGGCAGATACGCAGTATTTT
CASSFPVADTQYF
>TRBJ1-5|TRBV19|-|-
TGTGCCAGTAGTATAGGGTTAAGCAATCAGCCCCAGCATTTT
CASSIGLSNQPQHF
>TRBJ2-5|TRBV19|-|-
TGTGCCAGTAGTATAGCGGGGGTCCAAGAGACCCAGTACTTC
CASSIAGVQETQYF
>TRBJ1-2|TRBV28|-|-
TGTGCCAGCAGTTTAGGTGGATGGAGTGGCTACACCTTC
CASSLGGWSGYTF
>TRBJ2-3|TRBV6-4|-|-
TGTGCCAGCAGTGAAGGAGCGCGTTACACAGATACGCAGTATTTT
CASSEGARYTDTQYF
>TRBJ2-7|TRBV30|-|-
TGTGCCTGGAGTGTAAGGGGGGCGGGCGGGCCCTACGAGCAGTACTTC
CAWSVRGAGGPYEQYF
>TRBJ2-3|TRBV6-4|TRBD2|-
TGTGCCAGCAGAAGGACTAGCGCATCAGATACGCAGTATTTT
CASRRTSASDTQYF
>TRBJ1-5|TRBV4-2|TRBD1|once
TGTGCCAGCAGCCTAGAGTCCGGGACAGGGGGCCAGCCCCAGCATTTT
CASSLESGTGGQPQHF
>TRBJ2-7|TRBV6-1|-|-
TGTGCCAGCAGTGACCGCGAGCAGTACTTC
CASSDREQYF